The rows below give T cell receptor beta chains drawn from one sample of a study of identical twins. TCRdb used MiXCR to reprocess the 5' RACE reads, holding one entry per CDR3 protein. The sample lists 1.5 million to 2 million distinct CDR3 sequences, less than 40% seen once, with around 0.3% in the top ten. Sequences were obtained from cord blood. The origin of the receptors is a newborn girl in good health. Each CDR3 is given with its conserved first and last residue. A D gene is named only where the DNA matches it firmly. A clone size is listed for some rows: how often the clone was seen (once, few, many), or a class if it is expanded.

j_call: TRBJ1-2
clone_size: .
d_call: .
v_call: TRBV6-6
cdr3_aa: CASRDRESSSLYGYTF
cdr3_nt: TGTGCCAGCAGGGATCGGGAGTCGTCGTCCCTTTATGGCTACACCTTC

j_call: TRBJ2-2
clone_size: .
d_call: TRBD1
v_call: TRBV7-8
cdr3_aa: CASSLRGRDGELFF
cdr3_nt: TGTGCCAGCAGCCTCAGGGGGCGAGACGGGGAGCTGTTTTTT

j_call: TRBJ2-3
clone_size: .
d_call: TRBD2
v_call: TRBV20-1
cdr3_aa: CSARDPTSDTDTQYF
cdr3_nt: TGCAGTGCTAGAGACCCCACTAGCGACACAGATACGCAGTATTTT

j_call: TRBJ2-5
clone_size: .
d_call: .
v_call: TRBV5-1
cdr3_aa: CASSLGGEGTQYF
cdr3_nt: TGCGCCAGCAGCTTGGGTGGGGAAGGGACCCAGTACTTC

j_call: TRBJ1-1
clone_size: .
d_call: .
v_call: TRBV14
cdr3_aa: CASSQDSWHRDTEAFF
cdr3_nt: TGTGCCAGCAGCCAAGATAGTTGGCACAGGGACACTGAAGCTTTCTTT

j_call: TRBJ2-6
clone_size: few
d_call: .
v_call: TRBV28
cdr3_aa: CASRSGTIPSDSGANVLTF
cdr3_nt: TGTGCCAGCAGATCCGGGACGATACCCTCTGACTCTGGGGCCAACGTCCTGACTTTC

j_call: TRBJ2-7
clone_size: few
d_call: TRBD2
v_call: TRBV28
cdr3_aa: CASHPRSGDYEQYF
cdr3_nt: TGTGCCAGCCACCCTCGGAGCGGGGACTACGAGCAGTACTTC

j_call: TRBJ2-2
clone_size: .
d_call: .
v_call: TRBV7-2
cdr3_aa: CASSTWDFNTGELFF
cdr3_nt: TGTGCCAGCAGCACCTGGGACTTTAACACCGGGGAGCTGTTTTTT

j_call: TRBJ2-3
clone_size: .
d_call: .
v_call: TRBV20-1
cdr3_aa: CSANPLGSTDTQYF
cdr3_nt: TGCAGTGCTAACCCTCTGGGAAGCACAGATACGCAGTATTTT

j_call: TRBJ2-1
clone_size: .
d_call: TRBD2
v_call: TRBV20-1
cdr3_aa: CSARGGPTSGRVRSYNEQFF
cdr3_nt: TGCAGTGCTAGAGGGGGCCCGACTAGCGGGAGGGTCCGGTCCTACAATGAGCAGTTCTTC

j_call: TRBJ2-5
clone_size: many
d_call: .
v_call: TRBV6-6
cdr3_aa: CANPDKQETQYF
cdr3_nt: TGTGCCAACCCGGACAAACAAGAGACCCAGTACTTC

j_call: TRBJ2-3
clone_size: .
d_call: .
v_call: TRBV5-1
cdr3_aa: CASSFPGASDTQYF
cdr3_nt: TGCGCCAGCAGCTTCCCGGGAGCCTCAGATACGCAGTATTTT